Listed below are T cell receptor beta chains from one sample, sequenced in a study of T cells in Graves' hyperthyroidism and ophthalmopathy. TCRdb analysed the multiplex PCR reads with MiXCR anew, one entry per CDR3 protein. The sample yields 600,000 to 850,000 distinct CDR3 sequences, approximately 18% seen once. The specimen was blood. The source is a woman aged 45-59 years with Graves' hyperthyroidism that later progressed to Graves' ophthalmopathy. Each CDR3 is given with its conserved first and last residue. The D gene is left open where the match is weak.

TRBJ2-5 TRBV5-6 . CASSTISSQETQYF
TRBJ1-5 TRBV29-1 . CSVVWSRNQPQHF
TRBJ1-4 TRBV20-1 . CSARDRIWAGRQEKLFF
TRBJ1-1 TRBV7-9 . CASRGQGLEAFF
TRBJ2-3 TRBV29-1 TRBD2 CSVEASSGGAADTQYF
TRBJ1-2 TRBV20-1 . CSARTQGDYSYTF
TRBJ2-5 TRBV12-3/TRBV12-4 . CASSFYWPEETQYF
TRBJ2-3 TRBV27 TRBD1 CASSPGQGHTDTQYF
TRBJ1-2 TRBV30 . CAWSVDRSDPGYTF
TRBJ1-4 TRBV20-1 . CSARDLGRSNEKLFF
TRBJ2-2 TRBV6-1 TRBD2 CASSEGRGGNTGELFF
TRBJ2-6 TRBV19 . CASSIGRLSGANVLTF
TRBJ1-1 TRBV6-1 . CASSNSGGRRNTEAFF
TRBJ2-5 TRBV20-1 . CSARTPGQETQYF
TRBJ1-2 TRBV18 . CASSPQTGVNYGYTF
TRBJ2-3 TRBV9 . CASSVLTPTPDVTDTQYF